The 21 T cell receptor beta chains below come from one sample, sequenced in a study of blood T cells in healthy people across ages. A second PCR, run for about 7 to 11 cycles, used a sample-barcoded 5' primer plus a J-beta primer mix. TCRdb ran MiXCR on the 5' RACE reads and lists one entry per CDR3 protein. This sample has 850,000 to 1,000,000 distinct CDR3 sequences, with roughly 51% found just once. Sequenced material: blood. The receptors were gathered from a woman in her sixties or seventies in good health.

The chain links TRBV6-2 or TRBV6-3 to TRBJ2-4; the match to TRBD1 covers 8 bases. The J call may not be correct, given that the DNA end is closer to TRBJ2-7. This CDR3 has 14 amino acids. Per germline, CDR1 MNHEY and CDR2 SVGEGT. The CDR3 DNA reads TGTGCCAGCAGTAGGGGGACAGGTACCTACGAGCAGTACTTC. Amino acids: CASSRGTGTYEQYF.

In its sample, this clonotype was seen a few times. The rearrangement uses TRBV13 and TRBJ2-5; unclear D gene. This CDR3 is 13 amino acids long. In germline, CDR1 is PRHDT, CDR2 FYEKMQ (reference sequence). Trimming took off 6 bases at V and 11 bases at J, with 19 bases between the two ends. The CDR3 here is CASSRAAKLEQYF. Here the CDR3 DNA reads TGTGCCAGCAGTCGTGCCGCAAAGCTGGAGCAGTACTTC.

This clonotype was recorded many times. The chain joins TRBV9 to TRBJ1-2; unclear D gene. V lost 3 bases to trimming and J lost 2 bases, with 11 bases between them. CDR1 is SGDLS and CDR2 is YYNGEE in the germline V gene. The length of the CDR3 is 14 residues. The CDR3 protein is CASSERQMNYGYTF. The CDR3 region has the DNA TGTGCCAGCAGCGAGAGGCAGATGAACTATGGCTACACCTTC.

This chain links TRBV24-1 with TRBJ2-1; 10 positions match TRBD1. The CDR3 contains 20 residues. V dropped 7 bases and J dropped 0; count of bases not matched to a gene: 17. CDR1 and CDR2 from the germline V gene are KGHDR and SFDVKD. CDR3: CATSGWGTGASITSYNEQFF. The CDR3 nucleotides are TGTGCCACCAGCGGTTGGGGGACAGGGGCGTCCATTACCTCCTACAATGAGCAGTTCTTC.

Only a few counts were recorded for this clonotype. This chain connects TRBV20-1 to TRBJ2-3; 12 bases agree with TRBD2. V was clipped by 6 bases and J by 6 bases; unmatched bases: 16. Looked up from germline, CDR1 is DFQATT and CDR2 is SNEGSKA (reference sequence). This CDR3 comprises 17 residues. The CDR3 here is CSAGRGQLAGGRDTQYF. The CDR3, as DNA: TGCAGTGCGGGGCGGGGGCAACTAGCGGGAGGTCGTGATACGCAGTATTTT.

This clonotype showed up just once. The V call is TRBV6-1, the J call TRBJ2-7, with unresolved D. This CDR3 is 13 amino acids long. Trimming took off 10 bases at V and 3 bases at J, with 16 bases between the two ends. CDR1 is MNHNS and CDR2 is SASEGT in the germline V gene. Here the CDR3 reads CANYDLTYYEQYF. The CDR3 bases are TGTGCCAACTACGATCTAACTTACTACGAGCAGTACTTC.

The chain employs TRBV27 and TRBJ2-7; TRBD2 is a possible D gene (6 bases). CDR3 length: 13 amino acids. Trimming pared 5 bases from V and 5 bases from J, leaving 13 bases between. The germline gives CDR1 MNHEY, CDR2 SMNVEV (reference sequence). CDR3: CASSPRLVNEQYF. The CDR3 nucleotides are TGTGCCAGCAGTCCACGACTAGTCAACGAGCAGTACTTC.

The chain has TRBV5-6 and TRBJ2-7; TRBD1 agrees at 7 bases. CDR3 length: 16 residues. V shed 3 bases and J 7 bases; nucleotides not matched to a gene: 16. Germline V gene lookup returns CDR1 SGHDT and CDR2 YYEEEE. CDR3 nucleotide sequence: TGTGCCAGCAGCTCGAGAGCAGGGGGTACCTACAATGAGCAGTACTTC. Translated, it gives CASSSRAGGTYNEQYF.

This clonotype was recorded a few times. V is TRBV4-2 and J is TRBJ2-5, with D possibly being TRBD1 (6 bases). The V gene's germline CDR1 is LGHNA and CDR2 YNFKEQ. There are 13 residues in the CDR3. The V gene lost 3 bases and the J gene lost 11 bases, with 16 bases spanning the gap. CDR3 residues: CASSQGAVREQYF. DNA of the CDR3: TGTGCCAGCAGCCAGGGGGCTGTCCGAGAGCAGTACTTC.

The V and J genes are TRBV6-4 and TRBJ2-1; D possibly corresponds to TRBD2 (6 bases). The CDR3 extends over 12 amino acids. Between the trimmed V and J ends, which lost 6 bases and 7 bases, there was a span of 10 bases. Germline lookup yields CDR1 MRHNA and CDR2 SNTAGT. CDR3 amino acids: CASRGRGNEQFF. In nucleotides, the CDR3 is TGTGCCAGCAGAGGCCGGGGGAATGAGCAGTTCTTC.

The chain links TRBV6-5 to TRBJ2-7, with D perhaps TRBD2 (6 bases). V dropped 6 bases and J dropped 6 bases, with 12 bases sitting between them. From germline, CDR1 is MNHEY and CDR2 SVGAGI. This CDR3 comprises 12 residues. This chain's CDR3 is CASRGGPIEQYF. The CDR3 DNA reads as TGTGCCAGCAGGGGGGGACCCATCGAGCAGTACTTC.

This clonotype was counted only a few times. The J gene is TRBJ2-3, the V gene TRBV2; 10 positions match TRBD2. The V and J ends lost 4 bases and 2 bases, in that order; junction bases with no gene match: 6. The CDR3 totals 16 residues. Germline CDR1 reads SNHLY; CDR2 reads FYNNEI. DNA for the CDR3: TGTGCCAGCAGTGCGCTAGCGGGAGCGACCACAGATACGCAGTATTTT. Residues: CASSALAGATTDTQYF.

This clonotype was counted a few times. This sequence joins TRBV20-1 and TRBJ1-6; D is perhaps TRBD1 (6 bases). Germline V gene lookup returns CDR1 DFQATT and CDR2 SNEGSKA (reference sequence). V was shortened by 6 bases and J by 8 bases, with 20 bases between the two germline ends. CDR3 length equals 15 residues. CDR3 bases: TGCAGTGCCCTAAGCGACGGGTCAGGGGATTCACCCCTCCACTTT. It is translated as CSALSDGSGDSPLHF.

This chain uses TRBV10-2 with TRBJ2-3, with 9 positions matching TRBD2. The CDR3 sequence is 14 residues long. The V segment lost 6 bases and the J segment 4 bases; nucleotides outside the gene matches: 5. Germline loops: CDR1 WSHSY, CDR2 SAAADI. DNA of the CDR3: TGCGCCAGCAGCAGTAGCGGGAGTTCAGATACGCAGTATTTT. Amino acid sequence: CASSSSGSSDTQYF.

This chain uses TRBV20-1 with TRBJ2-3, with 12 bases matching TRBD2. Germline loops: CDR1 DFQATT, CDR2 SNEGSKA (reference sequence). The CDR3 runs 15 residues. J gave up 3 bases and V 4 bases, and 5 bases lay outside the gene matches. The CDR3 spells CSANPTSGRTDTQYF. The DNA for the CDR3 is TGCAGTGCTAACCCGACTAGCGGGAGAACAGATACGCAGTATTTT.

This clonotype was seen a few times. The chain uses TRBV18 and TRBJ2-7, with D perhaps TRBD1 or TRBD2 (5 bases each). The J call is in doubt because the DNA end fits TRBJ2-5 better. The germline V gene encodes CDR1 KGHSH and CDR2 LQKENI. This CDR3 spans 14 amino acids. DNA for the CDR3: TGTGCCAGCTCACCACCTGAGGGGCTGGAGACCCAGTACTTC. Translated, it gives CASSPPEGLETQYF.

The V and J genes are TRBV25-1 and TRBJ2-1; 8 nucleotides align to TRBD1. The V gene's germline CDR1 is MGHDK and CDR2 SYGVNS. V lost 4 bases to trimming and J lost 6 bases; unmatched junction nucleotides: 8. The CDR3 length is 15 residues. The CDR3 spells CASSVSGGAGNEQFF. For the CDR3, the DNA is TGTGCCAGCAGTGTGTCAGGGGGCGCGGGCAATGAGCAGTTCTTC.

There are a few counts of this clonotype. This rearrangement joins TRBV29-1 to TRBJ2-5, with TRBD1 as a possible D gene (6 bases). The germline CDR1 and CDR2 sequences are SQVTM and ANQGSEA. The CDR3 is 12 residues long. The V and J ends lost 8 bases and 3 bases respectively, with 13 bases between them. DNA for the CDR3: TGCAGCCCAAAGACAGGTGAAGAGACCCAGTACTTC. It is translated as CSPKTGEETQYF.

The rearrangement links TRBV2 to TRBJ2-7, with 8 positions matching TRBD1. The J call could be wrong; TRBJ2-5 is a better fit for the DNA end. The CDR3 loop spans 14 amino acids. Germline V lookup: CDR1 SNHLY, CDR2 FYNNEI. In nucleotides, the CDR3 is TGTGCCAGCAGTCCAGACAGGGGCGTCGAGACCCAGTACTTC. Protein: CASSPDRGVETQYF.

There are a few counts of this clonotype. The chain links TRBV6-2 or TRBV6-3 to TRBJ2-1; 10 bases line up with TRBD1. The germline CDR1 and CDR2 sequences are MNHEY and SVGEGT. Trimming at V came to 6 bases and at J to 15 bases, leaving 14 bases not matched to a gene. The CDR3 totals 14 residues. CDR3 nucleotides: TGTGCCAGCAGGCCCCGGGACAGGGGATATAATTGGTTCTTC. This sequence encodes CASRPRDRGYNWFF.

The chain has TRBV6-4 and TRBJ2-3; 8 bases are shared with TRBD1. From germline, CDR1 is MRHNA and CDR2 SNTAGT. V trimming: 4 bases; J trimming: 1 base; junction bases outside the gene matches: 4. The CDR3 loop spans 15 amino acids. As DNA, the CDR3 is TGTGCCAGCAGTGTGACAGGGGCCGGCACAGATACGCAGTATTTT. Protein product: CASSVTGAGTDTQYF.